Below are 27 T cell receptor beta chains sequenced from a single sample in a study of blood T cell repertoires in COVID-19. The table came from immunoSEQ multiplex PCR; TCRdb's copy has only in-frame clones and leaves some out. The table includes 58,000 or so clones, about 79% detected once. The sample taken for sequencing was peripheral blood. Source of these receptors: a human donor in a cohort sampled during active COVID-19.

V is TRBV5-6 and J is TRBJ2-5; possible D gene TRBD1, 6 bases. V dropped 0 bases and J dropped 9 bases, with 15 bases sitting between them. The CDR3 sequence is 14 residues long. Germline V gene data show CDR1 as SGHDT and CDR2 as YYEEEE. The CDR3 DNA sequence: TGTGCCAGCAGCTTGGATGACAGGTTCGGTGCCCAGTACTTC. It specifies CASSLDDRFGAQYF.

The V call is TRBV7-2, the J call TRBJ1-4, with D unclear. The ends were cut back, 1 base at V and 3 bases at J, with 6 bases in the middle. Germline V gene data show CDR1 as SGHTA and CDR2 as FQGNSA. This CDR3 spans 14 amino acids. CDR3 in amino acids: CASSLEASNEKLFF. The CDR3 DNA follows: TGTGCCAGCAGCTTAGAAGCTTCTAATGAAAAACTGTTTTTT.

V and J are TRBV5-1 and TRBJ1-4; D unclear. The ends were cut back, 0 bases at V and 8 bases at J, with 8 bases in the middle. The CDR3 is 13 residues long. Germline assignment: CDR1 SGHRS and CDR2 YFSETQ. The DNA of the CDR3 is TGCGCCAGCAGCTTGGTGGTGGGCGAAAAACTGTTTTTT. Encoded protein: CASSLVVGEKLFF.

This chain links TRBV11-2 with TRBJ1-1; D unclear. CDR1 and CDR2 (germline): SGHAT, FQNNGV. The CDR3 has 14 residues. Between the trimmed V and J ends, which lost 4 bases and 1 base, there was a span of 10 bases. The chain's CDR3 is CASSWSGRNTEAFF. DNA of the CDR3: TGTGCCAGCAGCTGGTCTGGGAGGAACACTGAAGCTTTCTTT.

This chain uses TRBV7-2 with TRBJ1-5; TRBD1 might be the D (5 bases). Trimming took off 2 bases at V and 0 bases at J, with 11 bases between the two ends. In germline, CDR1 is SGHTA, CDR2 FQGNSA. The CDR3 length is 16 residues. This CDR3 reads CASSLSSGHSNQPQHF. As DNA, the CDR3 is TGTGCCAGCAGCTTATCTTCAGGGCATAGCAATCAGCCCCAGCATTTT.

The V and J genes are TRBV19 and TRBJ1-5; TRBD1 matches at 8 bases. Per the germline V gene, CDR1 is LNHDA and CDR2 is SQIVND (reference sequence). This CDR3 has 13 amino acids. Trimming took 6 bases from V and 6 from J; bases not matched to a gene: 4. The CDR3 loop is CASSRDRPQPQHF. CDR3 bases: TGTGCCAGTAGCCGGGACAGGCCTCAGCCCCAGCATTTT.

V gene TRBV27 combines with J gene TRBJ2-2; 9 nucleotides agree with TRBD1. The CDR3 length is 17 residues. Germline trimming cut 2 bases from V and 7 bases from J; bases unmatched to any gene: 11. Germline V gene sequence: CDR1 MNHEY, CDR2 SMNVEV (reference sequence). As DNA, the CDR3 is TGTGCCAGCAGTTTAGACCCAACCGGGACAGGGATCGGGGAGCTGTTTTTT. Protein product: CASSLDPTGTGIGELFF.

This clone was counted between two and nine times. The sample contains more than one DNA sequence encoding this CDR3. The V call is TRBV7-9, the J call TRBJ2-7; weak D call: TRBD1 (6 bases). The CDR3 covers 12 residues. The V end lost 5 bases, the J end lost 4 bases, and 9 bases lay between the germline ends. From germline, CDR1 is SEHNR and CDR2 FQNEAQ (reference sequence). DNA for the CDR3: TGTGCCAGCAGCCTACAGGGTTACGAGCAGTACTTC. This gives the protein CASSLQGYEQYF.

The V and J genes are TRBV5-4 and TRBJ2-7; 9 positions match TRBD1. CDR3 length: 15 amino acids. Germline CDR1 is SGHNT and CDR2 is YYREEE (reference sequence). With 3 bases clipped from V and 0 bases from J, the junction kept 4 bases outside the gene matches. The CDR3 region has the DNA TGTGCCAGCAGCTCGGACAGGGGAGACTCCTACGAGCAGTACTTC. Translation: CASSSDRGDSYEQYF. The variable domain in full, completed from reference TRBV5-4 and TRBJ2-7, reads ETGVTQSPTHLIKTRGQQVTLRCSSQSGHNTVSWYQQALGQGPQFIFQYYREEENGRGNFPPRFSGLQFPNYSSELNVNALELDDSALYLCASSSDRGDSYEQYFGPGTRLTVT.

In this sample, this clone turned up a few times. The chain employs TRBV11-3 and TRBJ1-5, with no clear D. V shed 5 bases and J shed 7 bases, with 6 bases lying between them. This CDR3 is built from 11 residues. CDR1 and CDR2 from the germline V gene are SGHNT and YENEEA. In DNA form, the CDR3 reads TGTGCCAGCAGCCCCAAACAGCCCCAGCATTTT. The encoded protein is CASSPKQPQHF.

The chain is built from TRBV7-6 and TRBJ1-3; the D is unclear. The V gene lost 1 base and the J gene lost 4 bases, with 14 bases spanning the gap. The CDR3 is made up of 16 amino acids. The germline gives CDR1 SGHVS, CDR2 FNYEAQ. CDR3 bases: TGTGCCAGCAGCTTAGGGCCCGGGGTCAGCGGAAACACCATATATTTT. Amino acid sequence: CASSLGPGVSGNTIYF.

The rearrangement links TRBV5-4 to TRBJ1-4, with D maybe TRBD1 (5 bases). From germline, CDR1 is SGHNT and CDR2 YYREEE (reference sequence). The CDR3 consists of 15 residues. V lost 4 bases and J 3 bases, leaving 13 bases between the germline ends. The chain's CDR3 is CASSIQGRANEKLFF. The CDR3 bases are TGTGCCAGCAGCATCCAGGGTAGGGCTAATGAAAAACTGTTTTTT.

This clone has just a few counts. The rearrangement uses TRBV5-1 and TRBJ1-1; perhaps TRBD1 as D (6 bases). The germline CDR1 and CDR2 sequences are SGHRS and YFSETQ. V dropped 1 base and J dropped 2 bases, with 12 bases sitting between them. The CDR3 is 15 residues long. This CDR3 is CASSLLAGENTEAFF. DNA of the CDR3: TGCGCCAGCAGCTTGTTAGCAGGGGAAAACACTGAAGCTTTCTTT.

J is TRBJ1-1 and V is TRBV5-1; 8 bases line up with TRBD1. CDR3 size: 17 residues. Germline values: CDR1 SGHRS, CDR2 YFSETQ. J was trimmed by 6 bases and V by 0 bases; bases with no gene match: 13. In nucleotides, the CDR3 is TGCGCCAGCAGCTTGGGCGGCAGGGGGCGCGGCGGCGCTGAAGCTTTCTTT. Translation gives CASSLGGRGRGGAEAFF. The full variable domain, its missing parts supplied by reference TRBV5-1 and TRBJ1-1, is KAGVTQTPRYLIKTRGQQVTLSCSPISGHRSVSWYQQTPGQGLQFLFEYFSETQRNKGNFPGRFSGRQFSNSRSEMNVSTLELGDSALYLCASSLGGRGRGGAEAFFGQGTRLTVV.

This clone was observed once. This sequence joins TRBV5-1 and TRBJ1-2, with D possibly being TRBD1 (6 bases). The V and J ends lost 8 bases and 4 bases respectively, with 15 bases between them. CDR1 and CDR2 (germline): SGHRS, YFSETQ. The length of the CDR3 is 13 residues. In DNA, the CDR3 is TGCGCCAGTACTCAGGGGTTCGGCTATGGCTACACCTTC. As protein: CASTQGFGYGYTF.

This chain uses TRBV9 with TRBJ2-7; 7 bases map to TRBD1. Germline CDR1 and CDR2: SGDLS and YYNGEE. The CDR3 runs 11 residues. With V trimmed by 8 bases and J by 13 bases, 12 bases remained unmatched. CDR3 DNA: TGTGCCAGTAGGGGACAGAATAAGCCATACTTC. Residues: CASRGQNKPYF.

J is TRBJ1-2 and V is TRBV6-5; TRBD1 might be the D (5 bases). This CDR3 is built from 13 residues. Germline lookup yields CDR1 MNHEY and CDR2 SVGAGI. V was clipped by 4 bases and J by 6 bases, with 12 bases between them. CDR3 loop: CASSSRGMNGYTF. The CDR3 DNA sequence: TGTGCCAGCAGTTCAAGGGGAATGAATGGCTACACCTTC.

V and J are TRBV5-1 and TRBJ1-1; possibly TRBD1 for D (6 bases). Trimming left V 5 bases short and J 0 bases short, with 8 bases between. Germline V lookup: CDR1 SGHRS, CDR2 YFSETQ. This CDR3 has 13 amino acids. The chain's CDR3 is CASRQGLNTEAFF. The CDR3 DNA is TGCGCCAGCAGACAGGGATTGAACACTGAAGCTTTCTTT.

This sequence joins TRBV6-5 and TRBJ1-1; TRBD1 matches 10 bases. The CDR3 is 14 amino acids. Germline values: CDR1 MNHEY, CDR2 SVGAGI. V shed 6 bases and J 5 bases; nucleotides not matched to a gene: 6. Written as DNA, the CDR3 is TGTGCCAGCAGGACAGGGGGCAGGTATACTGAAGCTTTCTTT. Translation gives CASRTGGRYTEAFF.

This chain connects TRBV6-2 or TRBV6-3 to TRBJ1-5; TRBD1 might be the D (5 bases). V lost 1 base to trimming and J lost 4 bases, with 14 bases between them. Germline lookup yields CDR1 MNHEY and CDR2 SVGEGT. The CDR3 totals 16 residues. The CDR3 DNA reads as TGTGCCAGCAGTTACTACCCAGGGAAGGGGAATCAGCCCCAGCATTTT. Translation: CASSYYPGKGNQPQHF.

The rearrangement links TRBV14 to TRBJ1-1; TRBD1 matches at 7 bases. Germline values: CDR1 SGHDN, CDR2 FVKESK. Unmatched junction bases numbered 9, after V lost 1 base and J lost 1 base. There are 17 residues in the CDR3. The CDR3 nucleotides are TGTGCCAGCAGCCAAGGGTGGACAGGAAATCCGAACACTGAAGCTTTCTTT. Translating it yields CASSQGWTGNPNTEAFF.

This clone showed up just once. The chain carries TRBV5-1 and TRBJ1-6; 9 bases are shared with TRBD1. This CDR3 is built from 18 residues. The trim removed 1 base at V and 0 bases at J, leaving 5 bases unmatched. From germline, CDR1 is SGHRS and CDR2 YFSETQ. The DNA of the CDR3 is TGCGCCAGCAGCTTGTGGGGGACAGGGTCCTCCTATAATTCACCCCTCCACTTT. It is translated as CASSLWGTGSSYNSPLHF.

The chain couples TRBV5-4 to TRBJ2-5, with TRBD1 as a possible D gene (6 bases). V lost 4 bases, J lost 7 bases, and 17 bases lay in between. The CDR3 is 14 amino acids. Germline V CDR1 and CDR2: SGHNT, YYREEE (reference sequence). The CDR3 sequence is CASSLGQGLGTQYF. The DNA for the CDR3 is TGTGCCAGCAGCCTGGGGCAGGGGCTAGGGACCCAGTACTTC.

In its sample, this clone is medium-sized. The chain uses TRBV7-8 and TRBJ2-5; TRBD2 matches 7 bases. Germline values: CDR1 SGHVS, CDR2 FQNEAQ. The CDR3 consists of 17 residues. The trim removed 3 bases at V and 5 bases at J, leaving 15 bases unmatched. In DNA, the CDR3 is TGTGCCAGCAGCTTTGATCCCGCGGGAGACAGTCTGGAGACCCAGTACTTC. Translation: CASSFDPAGDSLETQYF.

The V gene is TRBV6-2 or TRBV6-3, the J gene TRBJ2-1; 12 positions match TRBD2. The CDR3 runs 15 residues. V was clipped by 5 bases and J by 6 bases; unmatched bases: 5. CDR1 and CDR2 (germline): MNHEY, SVGEGT. CDR3 nucleotide sequence: TGTGCCAGCAGTGTTGGACTAGCGGGAATCAATGAGCAGTTCTTC. This translates into CASSVGLAGINEQFF.

This chain uses TRBV3-1 (or the pseudogene TRBV3-2) with TRBJ2-1, with 15 bases identical to TRBD2. There are 18 residues in the CDR3. The germline V gene has CDR1 LGHDT and CDR2 YNNKEL (reference sequence). V was pared by 2 bases and J by 5 bases, with 7 bases of the junction left unmatched. The CDR3 loop is CASSQPGLAGGLHNEQFF. CDR3 DNA: TGTGCCAGCAGCCAACCGGGACTAGCGGGAGGACTACACAATGAGCAGTTCTTC.

The chain links TRBV28 to TRBJ1-4, with 7 bases identical to TRBD1. Germline trimming cut 5 bases from V and 4 bases from J; bases unmatched to any gene: 7. The CDR3 is 15 residues long. The germline gives CDR1 MDHEN, CDR2 SYDVKM. The CDR3 DNA is TGTGCCAGCAGTCCTAGCGGGACAGATAATGAAAAACTGTTTTTT. This codes for CASSPSGTDNEKLFF.